This record covers a single TCR beta chain. If patients had autoimmune disease history or systemic immunosuppression, they were excluded. The entry originates in a study of OX40 agonist ivuxolimab in advanced cancers. Study overall: Every 2 weeks, patients got intravenous ivuxolimab at one of six dose levels (0.01-10 mg/kg). Three patients showed partial responses: one hepatocellular carcinoma and two cutaneous melanoma cases.

Some clones are missing from TCRdb's copy, which holds only in-frame ones; the method was immunoSEQ multiplex PCR. The sample records 15,000 to 20,000 clones, around 79% being singletons. The starting material was CD4+ or CD8+ T cells sorted from blood, obtained in a trial of the OX40 agonist ivuxolimab. This sequence originates from an adult with an advanced solid tumor such as melanoma, head and neck, liver or kidney cancer.

For the CDR3, the DNA is TGTGCCAGCAGTTGGACCCCTAACTATGGCTACACCTTC. It yields the protein CASSWTPNYGYTF. The rearrangement uses TRBV27 and TRBJ1-2; unclear D gene. Trimming took 4 bases from V and 0 from J, leaving 6 bases between them. The CDR3 is 13 amino acids. Per germline, CDR1 MNHEY and CDR2 SMNVEV (reference sequence).